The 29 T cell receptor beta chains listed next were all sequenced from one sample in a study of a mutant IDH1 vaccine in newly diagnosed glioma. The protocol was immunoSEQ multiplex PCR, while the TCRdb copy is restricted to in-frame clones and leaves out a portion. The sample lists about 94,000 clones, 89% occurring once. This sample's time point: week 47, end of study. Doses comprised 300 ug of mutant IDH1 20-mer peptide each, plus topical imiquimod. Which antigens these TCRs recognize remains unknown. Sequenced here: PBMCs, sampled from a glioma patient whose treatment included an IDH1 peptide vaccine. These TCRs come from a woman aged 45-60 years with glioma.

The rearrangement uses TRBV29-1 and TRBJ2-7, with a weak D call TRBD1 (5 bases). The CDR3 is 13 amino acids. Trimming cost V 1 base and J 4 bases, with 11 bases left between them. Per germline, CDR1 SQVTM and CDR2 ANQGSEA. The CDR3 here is CSVEAKGRYEQYF. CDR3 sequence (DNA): TGCAGCGTTGAAGCTAAGGGGCGGTACGAGCAGTACTTC.

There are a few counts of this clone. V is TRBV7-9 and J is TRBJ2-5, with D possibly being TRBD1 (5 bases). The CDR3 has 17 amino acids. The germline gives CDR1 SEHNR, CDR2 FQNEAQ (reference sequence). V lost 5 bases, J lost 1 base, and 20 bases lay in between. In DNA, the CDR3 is TGTGCCAGCAGCCCTTTTGTGTGGGGCGTGGGCCAAGAGACCCAGTACTTC. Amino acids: CASSPFVWGVGQETQYF. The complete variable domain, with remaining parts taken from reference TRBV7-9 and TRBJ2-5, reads DTGVSQNPRHKITKRGQNVTFRCDPISEHNRLYWYRQTLGQGPEFLTYFQNEAQLEKSRLLSDRFSAERPKGSFSTLEIQRTEQGDSAMYLCASSPFVWGVGQETQYFGPGTRLLVL.

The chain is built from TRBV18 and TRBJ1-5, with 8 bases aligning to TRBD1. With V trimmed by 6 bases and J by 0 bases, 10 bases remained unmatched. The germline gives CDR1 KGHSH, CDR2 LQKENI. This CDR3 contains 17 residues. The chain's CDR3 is CASSKKGTGNSNQPQHF. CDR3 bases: TGTGCCAGCTCGAAGAAGGGGACAGGAAATAGCAATCAGCCCCAGCATTTT.

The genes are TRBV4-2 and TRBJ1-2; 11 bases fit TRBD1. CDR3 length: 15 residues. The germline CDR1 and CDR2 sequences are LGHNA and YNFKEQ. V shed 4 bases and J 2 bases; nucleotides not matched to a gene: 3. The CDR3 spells CASSPGQGANYGYTF. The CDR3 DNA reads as TGTGCCAGCAGCCCAGGACAGGGGGCGAACTATGGCTACACCTTC.

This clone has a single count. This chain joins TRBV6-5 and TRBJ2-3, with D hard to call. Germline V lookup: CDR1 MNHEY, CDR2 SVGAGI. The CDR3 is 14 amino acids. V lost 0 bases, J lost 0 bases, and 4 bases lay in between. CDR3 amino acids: CASSYSRSTDTQYF. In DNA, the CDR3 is TGTGCCAGCAGTTACTCGAGGAGCACAGATACGCAGTATTTT.

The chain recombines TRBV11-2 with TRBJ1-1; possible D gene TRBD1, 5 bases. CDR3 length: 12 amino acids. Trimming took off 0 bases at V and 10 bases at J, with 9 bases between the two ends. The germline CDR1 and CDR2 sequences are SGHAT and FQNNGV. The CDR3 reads CASSLEAQGAFF. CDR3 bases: TGTGCCAGCAGCTTAGAAGCCCAGGGAGCTTTCTTT.

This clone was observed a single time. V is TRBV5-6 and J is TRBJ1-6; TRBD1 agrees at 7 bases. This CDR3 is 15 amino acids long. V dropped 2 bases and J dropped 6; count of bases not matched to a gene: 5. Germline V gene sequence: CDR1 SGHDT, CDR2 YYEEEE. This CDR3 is CASSLGGTVNSPLHF. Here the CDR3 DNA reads TGTGCCAGCAGCTTAGGAGGGACAGTTAATTCACCCCTCCACTTT.

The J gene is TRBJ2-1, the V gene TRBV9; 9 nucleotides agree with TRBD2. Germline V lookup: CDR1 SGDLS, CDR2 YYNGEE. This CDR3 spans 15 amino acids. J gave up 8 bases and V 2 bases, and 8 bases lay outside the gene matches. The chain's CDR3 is CASSVLAGEIYEQFF. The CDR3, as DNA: TGTGCCAGCAGCGTTTTAGCGGGAGAAATCTATGAGCAGTTCTTC.

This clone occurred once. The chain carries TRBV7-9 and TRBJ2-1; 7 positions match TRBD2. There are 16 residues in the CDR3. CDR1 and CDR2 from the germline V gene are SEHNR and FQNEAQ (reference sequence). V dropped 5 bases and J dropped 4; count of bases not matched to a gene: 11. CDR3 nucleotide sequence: TGTGCCAGCAGCGACCTAGCTAGCGGTGCGTACAATGAGCAGTTCTTC. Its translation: CASSDLASGAYNEQFF.

CDR3 DNA: TGCGCCAGCAGCTTGGTAGGGGCGAATGAAAAACTGTTTTTT. Residues: CASSLVGANEKLFF. The chain employs TRBV5-1 and TRBJ1-4; perhaps TRBD1 as D (5 bases). Trimming removed 0 bases from V and 5 bases from J, with 8 bases in between. Germline assignment: CDR1 SGHRS and CDR2 YFSETQ. The CDR3 is made up of 14 amino acids.

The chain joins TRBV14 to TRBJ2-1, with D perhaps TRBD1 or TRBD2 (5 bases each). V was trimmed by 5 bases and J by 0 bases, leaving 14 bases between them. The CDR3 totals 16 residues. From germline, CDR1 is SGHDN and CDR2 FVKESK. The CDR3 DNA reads TGTGCCAGCAGCTCCCCCGGGGCGAGCTCCTACAATGAGCAGTTCTTC. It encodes CASSSPGASSYNEQFF.

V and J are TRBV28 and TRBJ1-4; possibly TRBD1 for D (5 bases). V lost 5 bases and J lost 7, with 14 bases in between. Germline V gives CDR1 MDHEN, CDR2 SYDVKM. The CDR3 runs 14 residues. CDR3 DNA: TGTGCCAGCAGTCGACCGCTCCAGGGTGAAAAACTGTTTTTT. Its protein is CASSRPLQGEKLFF.

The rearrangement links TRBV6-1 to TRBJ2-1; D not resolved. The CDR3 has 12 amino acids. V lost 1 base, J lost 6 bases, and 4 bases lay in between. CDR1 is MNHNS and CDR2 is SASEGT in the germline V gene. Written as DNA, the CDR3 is TGTGCCAGCAGTGAAGTTGGCAATGAGCAGTTCTTC. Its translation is CASSEVGNEQFF.

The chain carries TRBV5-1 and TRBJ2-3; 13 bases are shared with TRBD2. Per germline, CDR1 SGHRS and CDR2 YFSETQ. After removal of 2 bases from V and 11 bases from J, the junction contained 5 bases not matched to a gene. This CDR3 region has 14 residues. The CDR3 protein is CASSLPGTSGKQYF. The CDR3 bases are TGCGCCAGCAGCTTACCCGGGACTAGCGGGAAGCAGTATTTT.

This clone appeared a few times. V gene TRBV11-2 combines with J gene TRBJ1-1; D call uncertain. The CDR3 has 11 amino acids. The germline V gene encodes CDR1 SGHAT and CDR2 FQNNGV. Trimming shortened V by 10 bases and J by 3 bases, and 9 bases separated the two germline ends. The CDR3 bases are TGTGCCACCGCGTTCCACACTGAAGCTTTCTTT. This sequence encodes CATAFHTEAFF.

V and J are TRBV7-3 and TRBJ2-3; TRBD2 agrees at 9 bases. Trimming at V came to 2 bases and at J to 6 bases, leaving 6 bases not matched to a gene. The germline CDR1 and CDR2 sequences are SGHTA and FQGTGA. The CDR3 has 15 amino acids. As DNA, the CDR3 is TGTGCCAGCAGCTTACAGAGCGGGGGGTACGATACGCAGTATTTT. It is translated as CASSLQSGGYDTQYF.

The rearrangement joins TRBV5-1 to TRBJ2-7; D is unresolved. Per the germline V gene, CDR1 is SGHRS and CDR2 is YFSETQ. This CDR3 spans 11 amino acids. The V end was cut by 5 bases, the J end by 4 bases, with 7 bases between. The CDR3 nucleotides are TGCGCCAGCAGGGACGGTTACGAGCAGTACTTC. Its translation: CASRDGYEQYF.

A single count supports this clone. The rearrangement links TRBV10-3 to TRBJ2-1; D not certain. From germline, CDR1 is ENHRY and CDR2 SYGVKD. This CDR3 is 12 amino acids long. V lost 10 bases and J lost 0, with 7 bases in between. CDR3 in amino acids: CATGPSYNEQFF. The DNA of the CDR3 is TGTGCCACTGGTCCCTCCTACAATGAGCAGTTCTTC.

The CDR3 is CASSSRTGLTKNIQYF. In DNA, the CDR3 is TGTGCCAGCAGCTCAAGGACAGGATTAACCAAAAACATTCAGTACTTC. The rearrangement uses TRBV13 and TRBJ2-4, with TRBD1 matching 7 bases. The CDR3 covers 16 residues. Per germline, CDR1 PRHDT and CDR2 FYEKMQ (reference sequence). The V gene end was trimmed by 4 bases and the J gene end by 2 bases; junction bases not matched to a gene: 8.

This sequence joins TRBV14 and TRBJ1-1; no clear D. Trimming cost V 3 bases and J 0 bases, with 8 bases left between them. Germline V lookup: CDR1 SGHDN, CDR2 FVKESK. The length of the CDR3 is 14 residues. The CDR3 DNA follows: TGTGCCAGCAGCCAGGAGGTCCTGAACACTGAAGCTTTCTTT. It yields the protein CASSQEVLNTEAFF.

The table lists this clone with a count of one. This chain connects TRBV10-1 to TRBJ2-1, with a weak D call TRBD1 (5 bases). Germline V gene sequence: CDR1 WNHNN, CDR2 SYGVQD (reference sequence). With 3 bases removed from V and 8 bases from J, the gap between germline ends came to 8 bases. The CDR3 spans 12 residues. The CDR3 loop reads CASSDRVDEQFF. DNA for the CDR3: TGCGCCAGCAGTGACAGGGTGGATGAGCAGTTCTTC.

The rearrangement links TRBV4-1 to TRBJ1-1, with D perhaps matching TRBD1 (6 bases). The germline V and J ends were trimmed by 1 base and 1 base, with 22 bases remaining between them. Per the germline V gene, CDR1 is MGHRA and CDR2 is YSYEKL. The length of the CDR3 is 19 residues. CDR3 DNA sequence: TGCGCCAGCAGCCAAGCAATTCCCAGGGGCCATCTTCGGAACACTGAAGCTTTCTTT. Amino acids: CASSQAIPRGHLRNTEAFF.

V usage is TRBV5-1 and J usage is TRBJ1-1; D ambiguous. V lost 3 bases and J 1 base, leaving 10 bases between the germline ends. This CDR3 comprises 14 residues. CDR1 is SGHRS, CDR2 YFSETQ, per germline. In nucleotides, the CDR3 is TGCGCCAGCAGCTCGGGCAGTAGGAACACTGAAGCTTTCTTT. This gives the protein CASSSGSRNTEAFF.

CDR3 nucleotide sequence: TGCGCCAGCAGCTTTGGGCAATCCTACGAGCAGTACTTC. Its translation: CASSFGQSYEQYF. The V call is TRBV5-1, the J call TRBJ2-7; D unresolved. The CDR3 length is 13 residues. V was clipped by 2 bases and J by 1 base, with 7 bases between them. The germline gives CDR1 SGHRS, CDR2 YFSETQ.

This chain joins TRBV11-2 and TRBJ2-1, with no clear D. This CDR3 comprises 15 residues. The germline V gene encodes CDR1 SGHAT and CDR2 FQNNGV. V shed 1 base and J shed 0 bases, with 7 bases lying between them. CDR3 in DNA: TGTGCCAGCAGCTTAGGGCCTATCTCCTACAATGAGCAGTTCTTC. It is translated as CASSLGPISYNEQFF.

The CDR3 nucleotides are TGTGCCTGGAGTGTCCGGCCCGGGTTCGGGATCACTGAAGCTTTCTTT. Encoded protein: CAWSVRPGFGITEAFF. The V gene is TRBV30, the J gene TRBJ1-1; D is unresolved. The CDR3 spans 16 residues. V lost 0 bases to trimming and J lost 4 bases, with 18 bases between them. CDR1 GTSNPN and CDR2 SVGIG come from the germline V gene (reference sequence).

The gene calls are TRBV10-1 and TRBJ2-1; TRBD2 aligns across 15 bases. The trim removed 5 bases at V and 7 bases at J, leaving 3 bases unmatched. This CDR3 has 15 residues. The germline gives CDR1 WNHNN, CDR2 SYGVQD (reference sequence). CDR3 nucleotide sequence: TGCGCCAGCAGTCCCGGGACTAGCGGGAGGAATGAGCAGTTCTTC. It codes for CASSPGTSGRNEQFF.

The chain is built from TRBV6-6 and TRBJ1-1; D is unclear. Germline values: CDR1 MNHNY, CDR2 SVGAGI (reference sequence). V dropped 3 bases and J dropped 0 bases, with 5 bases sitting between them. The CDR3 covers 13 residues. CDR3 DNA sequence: TGTGCCAGCAGTTATTTGCTGAACACTGAAGCTTTCTTT. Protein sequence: CASSYLLNTEAFF.

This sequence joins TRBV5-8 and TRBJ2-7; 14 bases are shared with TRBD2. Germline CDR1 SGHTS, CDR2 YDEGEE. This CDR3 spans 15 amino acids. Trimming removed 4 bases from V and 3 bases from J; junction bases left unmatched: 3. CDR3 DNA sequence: TGTGCCAGCAGCAAGGGACTAGCGGGAGACTACGAGCAGTACTTC. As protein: CASSKGLAGDYEQYF.